This T cell receptor beta chain was profiled in a study of blood T cells in healthy people across ages. About the study: Roughly one uniquely barcoded beta molecule per two T cells was captured.

A J-beta primer mix and a sample-barcoded 5' primer were used in a second PCR of about 7 to 11 cycles. TCRdb redid the calling of the 5' RACE reads with MiXCR, one entry per CDR3 protein. The sample records roughly 1.5 million distinct CDR3 sequences, 40% to 45% being singletons. In germline, CDR1 is MGHRA, CDR2 YSYEKL. The CDR3 has 12 amino acids. The V gene lost 2 bases and the J gene lost 8 bases, with 7 bases spanning the gap. The table lists this clonotype with a few counts. The receptor was derived from a woman aged 18-29 years in good health. Material for sequencing was blood. The V gene is TRBV4-1, the J gene TRBJ2-1, with D unclear. CDR3: CASSQRKDEQFF. The DNA for the CDR3 is TGCGCCAGCAGCCAAAGGAAGGATGAGCAGTTCTTC.